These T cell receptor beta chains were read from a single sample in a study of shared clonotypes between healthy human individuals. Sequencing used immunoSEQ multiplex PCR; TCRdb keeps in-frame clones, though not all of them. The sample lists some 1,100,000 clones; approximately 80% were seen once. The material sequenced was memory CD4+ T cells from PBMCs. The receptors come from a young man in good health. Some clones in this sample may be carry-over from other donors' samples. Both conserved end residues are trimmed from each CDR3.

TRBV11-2,ASSFETGGSYEQY
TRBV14,ASSQDPGRWTEAF
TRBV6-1,ASSNWDRSEKLF
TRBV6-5,ASSPKGAGADTQY
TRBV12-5,ASGLGGDSPHQETQY
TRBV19,ASSFSGGTEAF
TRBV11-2,ASSSRGYNEQF
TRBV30,AWSTTLGSSGYT
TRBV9,ASSVVENEQF
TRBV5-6,ASSPGGAGPYEQY
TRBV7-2,ASSLTGTQVPGYT
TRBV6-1,ASSDLSGIDEQY
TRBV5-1,ASSLEQGVEQY
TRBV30,AWSVRQNNEKLF
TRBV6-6,ASSYEGTGAYGYT
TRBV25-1,ASSEASTATYGYT
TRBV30,AWRGGTVANYGYT
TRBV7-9,ASGVGQNSYEQY
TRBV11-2,ASSGIYRGTYEQY
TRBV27,ASTGRDRGLNEQF
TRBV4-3,ASSPRWGPDEKLF
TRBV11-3,ASSLGENTQY
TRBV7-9,ASSGWVATNEKLF
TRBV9,ASSVSLADSNEQF
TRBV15,ATSRGQQETQY
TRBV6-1,ASSEAPREPYGYT
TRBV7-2,ASRWGAGPPYNEQF
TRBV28,ASSLFGGNEQF
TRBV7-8,ASSGTGGWTGELF
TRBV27,ASSFRGGPWGTEAF
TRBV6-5,ASSVIGPQH
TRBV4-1,ASSHGTPGVSNQPQH
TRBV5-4,ASSLEGLGGGYT
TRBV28,ASSLVPDYGYT
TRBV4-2,ASSQVGANTEAF
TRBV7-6,ASSLADGSSYEQY
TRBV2,ASTQGAGGHYEQY
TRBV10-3,AISESAGVETQY
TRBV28,ASSPLYVPEAF
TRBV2,ASGTTGTSYT
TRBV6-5,ASRNRDTEAF
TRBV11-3,ASSQGGYNEQF
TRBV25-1,ASSVGRQYTDTQY
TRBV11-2,ASSLPQTSGTYEQY
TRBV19,ASSRLVMGTQY
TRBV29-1,SVEHQVNTGELF
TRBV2,ASRLEGLNRETQY
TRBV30,ALSGSRTDTQY
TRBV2,ASSRQGKNQPQH
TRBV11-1,ASSFGRDETQY
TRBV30,AWRRGANTEAF
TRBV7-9,ASSLPNTGELF
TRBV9,ASSVEDRGTDTQY
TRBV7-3,ASSFGGAGTGELF
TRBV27,ASSLSWYGAGGSYEQY
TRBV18,ASSPDQGTEETQY
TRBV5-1,ASSEGGATAGYT
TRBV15,ATSRDERVRRTGELF
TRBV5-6,ASSTLRGEYGYT
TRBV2,ASKGQVLGKLF